The sequence of this TCR beta chain was determined in a study of blood T cells in healthy people across ages (dated by TCRdb to between 2015 and 2016). With regard to the full study: Template switching captured roughly one uniquely barcoded TCR beta cDNA molecule per two T cells in model experiments. Two additional independent replicas of 1 million unique cDNA reads from the same blood draw were analyzed for two donors (one aged 18 to 30 and one aged 80 or older). The donors were divided into four age groups: young (average approximately 17 years), middle-aged (approximately 39), aged (about 60) and long-lived (nearly 85). To avoid experimental bias, donors of different ages were spread randomly across the sequencing lanes. Age-related changes in TCR beta repertoire diversity were measured in the study by deep sequencing normalized with unique cDNA molecular identifiers. Results the study describes overall, beyond this receptor: As age increased, observed TCR beta diversity per million T cells dropped in a roughly linear way, and a significant reduction was already evident by age approximately 40. Conclusive comparison of naive and antigen-experienced compartments was prevented by the profiling of bulk unsorted PBMCs. The CMV infection status of donors was not known, potentially confounding age-related changes in expanded clonotypes. Estimates of total diversity based on one million sequenced T cells were considered lower bounds and underestimates. Compared with the aged group, the long-lived group had more naive CD4+ T cells, fewer expanded clones and increased TCR diversity, suggesting age selection. The percentage of naive T cells measured by flow cytometry correlated strongly with observed TCR beta diversity.

The CDR3 measures 16 amino acids from cysteine to phenylalanine. The entry retains the CDR3 DNA only, 48 bases that are in frame from base 1. V trim: 4 bases; J trim: 5 bases; unmatched bases: 13. Sequences SQVTM (CDR1) and ANQGSEA (CDR2) are obtained from the germline V gene. The donors were roughly 38 Caucasian individuals from Russia, aged roughly 6 to 100 years, who were systemically healthy. Ten milliliters of peripheral blood were collected from each donor into EDTA-treated Vacutainer tubes. Ficoll-Paque density-gradient centrifugation was used to isolate PBMCs, with at least 6.5 million obtained per sample. Trizol reagent was used to extract total RNA from the PBMCs, yielding at least 5.5 micrograms per sample. The percentages of naive CD45RAhigh/CD27high T cells were determined by flow cytometry on a PBMC aliquot from every donor. Library method: 5' RACE. Sequenced on an Illumina HiSeq 2500. A second about 7 to 11 cycle PCR used a sample-barcoded 5' primer and a J-beta primer mix. A unique molecular identifier was introduced onto each TCR beta cDNA molecule by a template-switch 5' adaptor carrying 12 random nucleotides. Each sample yielded at least 2.5 million CDR3-containing paired-end reads. The Mint cDNA synthesis kit, primed by a TRBC-specific oligonucleotide, was used to synthesize first-strand cDNA from all RNA. After uracil-DNA glycosylase treatment, a first 18-cycle PCR used universal primers M1SS and BC2_uni_R on all cDNA. On the authors' methods: Normalization of each sample was performed by random selection of 1 million high-quality reads, each carrying a distinct molecular identifier. Instead of being binned into consensus sequences, reads that shared molecular identifiers were thrown out. MiTCR, set to a Q25 quality threshold and the strictest error-elimination algorithm, was used for CDR3 identification, clonotype clustering and error correction. Lower-bound total TCR beta diversity was estimated with a nonparametric unseen species model using Euler transformation. The public sequencing data were trimmed at Q25 with fastp and processed into clonotypes with MiXCR by TCRdb, which kept only in-frame beta chains. CDR3 protein duplicates are merged, each entry listing the most common genes and DNA. TCRdb, not the authors, supplied the V and J calls. The sample has just under 750,000 distinct CDR3 sequences on record, approximately 21% of them singletons. The ten biggest clones cover about 22% of the sample.

This clonotype was seen only a few times. What this receptor recognizes is not known. No base quality information exists; no much larger clone differs at one position. The rearrangement joined TRBV29-1 to TRBJ2-2; 7 bases in between match TRBD1. The sequence was obtained from a man between 65 and 85 years old in good health. The source material was blood. The nucleotide sequence is TGCAGCGTTGGTGACGTGGGACAGCTAGGTACCGGGGAGCTGTTTTTT. This sequence encodes CSVGDVGQLGTGELFF.